Listed below are T cell receptor beta chains from one sample, sequenced in a study of T cell responses to AZD1222 COVID-19 vaccine. Data came from immunoSEQ multiplex PCR; TCRdb stores just in-frame clones and leaves some out. Seen here are 150,000 to 200,000 clones, less than 95% observed once, and the top ten hold approximately 6.3%. Specimen: peripheral blood, collected 28 days after the second AZD1222 dose. The receptors shown here come from an adult who received the AZD1222 COVID-19 vaccine. Each CDR3 is given with its conserved first and last residue.

V: TRBV7-9
CDR3: CASSLEPQGAGGNQPQHF

V: TRBV21-1
CDR3: CASSKPPAPPPFNPKYEQYF

V: TRBV7-2
CDR3: CASSFSSGSPTGELFF

V: TRBV6-6
CDR3: CASGQGIFNTEAFF

V: TRBV4-3
CDR3: CASSPGLSTDTQYF

V: TRBV5-5
CDR3: CATWDGYNYGYTF

V: TRBV28
CDR3: CASSLSGSNIQYF

V: TRBV3-1/TRBV3-2
CDR3: CASSQGRTGVYNSPLHF

V: TRBV6-5
CDR3: CASSRLSARDQPQHF

V: TRBV18
CDR3: CASSPQNTDTQYF

V: TRBV5-6
CDR3: CASSLGQPNTEAFF

V: TRBV15
CDR3: CATSRSPGGVDTQYF

V: TRBV6-4
CDR3: CASSDMEGSTQYF

V: TRBV20-1
CDR3: CSASSAGQGYEQYF

V: TRBV5-1
CDR3: CASRDGTYNEQFF

V: TRBV5-1
CDR3: CASSLSRTGTNFYEQYF

V: TRBV3-1/TRBV3-2
CDR3: CASSQGISRGGYEQYF

V: TRBV3-1/TRBV3-2
CDR3: CASTQTSGTLYNEQFF

V: TRBV5-4
CDR3: CASSENRGLNEKLFF

V: TRBV5-1
CDR3: CASSQNYEVWSEQYF

V: TRBV28
CDR3: CASRIAGGNTEAFF

V: TRBV11-2
CDR3: CASSQQLNTEAFF

V: TRBV5-8
CDR3: CASSTGQGYTGELFF

V: TRBV7-2
CDR3: CASSFPEVLYGYTF

V: TRBV28
CDR3: CASIGLGGPKNQPQHF

V: TRBV11-2
CDR3: CASSLMTTDTQYF

V: TRBV12-3/TRBV12-4
CDR3: CASSKPLGSEQYF

V: TRBV7-2
CDR3: CASSPSGGAYEQFF

V: TRBV19
CDR3: CASSPDRFNYGYTF